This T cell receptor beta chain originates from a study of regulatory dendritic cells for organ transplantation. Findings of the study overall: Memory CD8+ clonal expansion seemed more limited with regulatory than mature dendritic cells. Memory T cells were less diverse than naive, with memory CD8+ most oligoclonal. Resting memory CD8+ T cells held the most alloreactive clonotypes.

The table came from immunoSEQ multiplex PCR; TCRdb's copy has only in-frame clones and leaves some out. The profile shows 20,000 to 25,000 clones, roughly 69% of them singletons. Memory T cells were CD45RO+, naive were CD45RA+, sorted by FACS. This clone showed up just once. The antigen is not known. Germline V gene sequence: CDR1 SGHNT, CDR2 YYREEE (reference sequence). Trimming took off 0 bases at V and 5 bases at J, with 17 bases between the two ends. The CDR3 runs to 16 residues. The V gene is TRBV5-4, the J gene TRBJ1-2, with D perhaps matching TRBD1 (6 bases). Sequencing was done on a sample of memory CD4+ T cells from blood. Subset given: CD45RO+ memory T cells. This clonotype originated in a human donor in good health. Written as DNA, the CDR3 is TGTGCCAGCAGCTTGGTGGGACAATCCTTTAGGTATGGCTACACCTTC. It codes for CASSLVGQSFRYGYTF. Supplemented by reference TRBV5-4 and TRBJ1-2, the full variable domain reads ETGVTQSPTHLIKTRGQQVTLRCSSQSGHNTVSWYQQALGQGPQFIFQYYREEENGRGNFPPRFSGLQFPNYSSELNVNALELDDSALYLCASSLVGQSFRYGYTFGSGTRLTVV.